This T cell receptor beta chain was obtained from a study of T cell responses to AZD1222 COVID-19 vaccine. Study-wide results and limits: Close to half of all spike-specific TCRs reportedly target regions of the variants that are unmutated.

CDR1 is MNHEY, CDR2 SVGAGI, per germline. The CDR3 has 16 amino acids. Trimming took 4 bases from V and 3 from J; bases not matched to a gene: 10. This clone was recorded once. Its antigen remains unknown. Using immunoSEQ multiplex PCR, the repertoire was profiled, and TCRdb retains in-frame clones only, with some absent. The sample lists around 58,000 clones, approximately 88% occurring once. Second doses that came at about 4 or about 12 weeks were put together. This receptor was identified in an adult who received the AZD1222 COVID-19 vaccine. The source was peripheral blood, collected 28 days after the second AZD1222 dose. The genes are TRBV6-5 and TRBJ1-1; 8 bases are shared with TRBD1. The DNA of the CDR3 is TGTGCCAGCAGTTCACTTTGGACAGGGCTGGACACTGAAGCTTTCTTT. Translating gives CASSSLWTGLDTEAFF.